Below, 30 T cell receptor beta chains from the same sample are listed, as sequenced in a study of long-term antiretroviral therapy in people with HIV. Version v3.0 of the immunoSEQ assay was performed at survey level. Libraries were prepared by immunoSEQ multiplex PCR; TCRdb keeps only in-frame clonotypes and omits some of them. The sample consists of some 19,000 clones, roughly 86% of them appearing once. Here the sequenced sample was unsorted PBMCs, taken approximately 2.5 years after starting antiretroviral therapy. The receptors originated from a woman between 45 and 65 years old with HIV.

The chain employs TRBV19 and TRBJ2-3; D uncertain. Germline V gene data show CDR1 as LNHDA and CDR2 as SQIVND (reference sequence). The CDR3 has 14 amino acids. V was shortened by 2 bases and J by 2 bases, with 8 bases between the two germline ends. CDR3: CASSISRNTDTQYF. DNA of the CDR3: TGTGCCAGTAGTATAAGCAGGAACACAGATACGCAGTATTTT.

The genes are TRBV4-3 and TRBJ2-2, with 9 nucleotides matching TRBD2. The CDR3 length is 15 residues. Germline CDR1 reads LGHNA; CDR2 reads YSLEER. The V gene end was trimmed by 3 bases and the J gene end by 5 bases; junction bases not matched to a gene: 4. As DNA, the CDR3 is TGCGCCAGCAGCCAGAGAGGACTAGCGACCGGGGAGCTGTTTTTT. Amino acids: CASSQRGLATGELFF.

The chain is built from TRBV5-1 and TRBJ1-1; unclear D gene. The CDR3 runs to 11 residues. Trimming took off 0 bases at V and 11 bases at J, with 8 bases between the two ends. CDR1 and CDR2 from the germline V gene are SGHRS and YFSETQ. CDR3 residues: CASSLGGIAFF. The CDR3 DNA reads TGCGCCAGCAGCTTGGGGGGTATCGCTTTCTTT.

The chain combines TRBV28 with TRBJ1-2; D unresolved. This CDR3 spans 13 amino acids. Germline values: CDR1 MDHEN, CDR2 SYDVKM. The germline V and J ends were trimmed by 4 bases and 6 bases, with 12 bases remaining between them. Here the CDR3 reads CASSWGSHNGYTF. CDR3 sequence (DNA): TGTGCCAGCAGTTGGGGTTCCCATAATGGCTACACCTTC.

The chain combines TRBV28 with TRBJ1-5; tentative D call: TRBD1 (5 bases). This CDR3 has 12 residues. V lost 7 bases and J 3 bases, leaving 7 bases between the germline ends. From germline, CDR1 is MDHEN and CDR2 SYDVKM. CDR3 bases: TGTGCCAGCACTGGGGCCAATCAGCCCCAGCATTTT. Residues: CASTGANQPQHF. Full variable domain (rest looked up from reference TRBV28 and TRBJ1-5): DVKVTQSSRYLVKRTGEKVFLECVQDMDHENMFWYRQDPGLGLRLIYFSYDVKMKEKGDIPEGYSVSREKKERFSLILESASTNQTSMYLCASTGANQPQHFGDGTRLSIL.

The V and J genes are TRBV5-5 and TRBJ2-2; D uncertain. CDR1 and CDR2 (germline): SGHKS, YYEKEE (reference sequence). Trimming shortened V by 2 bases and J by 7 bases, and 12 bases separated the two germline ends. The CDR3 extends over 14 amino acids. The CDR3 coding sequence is TGTGCCAGCAGCTTTTCGGCTGTTAACGGGGAGCTGTTTTTT. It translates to CASSFSAVNGELFF.

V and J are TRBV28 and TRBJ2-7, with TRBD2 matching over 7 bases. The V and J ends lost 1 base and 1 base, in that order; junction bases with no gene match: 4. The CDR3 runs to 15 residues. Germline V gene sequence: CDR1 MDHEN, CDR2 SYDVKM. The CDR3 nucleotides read TGTGCCAGCAGTTTATATGTGGGGGGGTCCTACGAGCAGTACTTC. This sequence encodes CASSLYVGGSYEQYF.

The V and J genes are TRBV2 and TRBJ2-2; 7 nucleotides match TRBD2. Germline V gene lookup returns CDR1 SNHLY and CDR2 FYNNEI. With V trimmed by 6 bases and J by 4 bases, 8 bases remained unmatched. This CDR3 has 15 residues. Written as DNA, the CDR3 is TGTGCCAGCAGCCGGGGGACTATGATCACCGGGGAGCTGTTTTTT. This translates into CASSRGTMITGELFF.

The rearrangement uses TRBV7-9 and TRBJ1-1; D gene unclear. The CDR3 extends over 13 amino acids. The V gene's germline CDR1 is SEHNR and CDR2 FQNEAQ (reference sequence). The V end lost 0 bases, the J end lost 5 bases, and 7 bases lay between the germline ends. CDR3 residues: CASSLALGTEAFF. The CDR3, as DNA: TGTGCCAGCAGCTTAGCGCTAGGAACTGAAGCTTTCTTT. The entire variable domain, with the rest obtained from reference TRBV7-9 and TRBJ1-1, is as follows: DTGVSQNPRHKITKRGQNVTFRCDPISEHNRLYWYRQTLGQGPEFLTYFQNEAQLEKSRLLSDRFSAERPKGSFSTLEIQRTEQGDSAMYLCASSLALGTEAFFGQGTRLTVV.

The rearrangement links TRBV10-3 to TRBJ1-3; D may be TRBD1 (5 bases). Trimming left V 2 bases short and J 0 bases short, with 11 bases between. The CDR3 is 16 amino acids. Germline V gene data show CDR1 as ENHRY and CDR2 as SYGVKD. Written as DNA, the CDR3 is TGTGCCATCAGTGAGAGAGGGGCCAACTCTGGAAACACCATATATTTT. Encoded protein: CAISERGANSGNTIYF.

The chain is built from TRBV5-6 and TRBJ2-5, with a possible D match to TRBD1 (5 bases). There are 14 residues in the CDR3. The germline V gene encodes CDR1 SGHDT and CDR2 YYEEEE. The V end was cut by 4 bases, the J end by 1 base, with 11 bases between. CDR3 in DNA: TGTGCCAGCAGCGACGGACAATCCCAAGAGACCCAGTACTTC. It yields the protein CASSDGQSQETQYF. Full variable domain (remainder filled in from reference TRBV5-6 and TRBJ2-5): DAGVTQSPTHLIKTRGQQVTLRCSPKSGHDTVSWYQQALGQGPQFIFQYYEEEERQRGNFPDRFSGHQFPNYSSELNVNALLLGDSALYLCASSDGQSQETQYFGPGTRLLVL.

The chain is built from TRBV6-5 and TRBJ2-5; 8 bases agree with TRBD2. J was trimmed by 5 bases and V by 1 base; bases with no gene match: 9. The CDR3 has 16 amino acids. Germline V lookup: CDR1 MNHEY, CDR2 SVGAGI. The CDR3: CASSYWVGRAAETQYF. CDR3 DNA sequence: TGTGCCAGCAGTTACTGGGTCGGGAGGGCCGCGGAGACCCAGTACTTC.

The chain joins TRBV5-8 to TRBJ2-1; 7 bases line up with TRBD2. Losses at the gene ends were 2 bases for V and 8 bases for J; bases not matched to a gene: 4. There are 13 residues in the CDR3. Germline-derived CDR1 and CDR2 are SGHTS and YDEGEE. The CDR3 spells CASSLGRADEQFF. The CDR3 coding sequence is TGTGCCAGCAGCTTAGGGAGGGCCGATGAGCAGTTCTTC. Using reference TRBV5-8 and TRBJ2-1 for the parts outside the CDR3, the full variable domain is EAGVTQSPTHLIKTRGQQATLRCSPISGHTSVYWYQQALGLGLQFLLWYDEGEERNRGNFPPRFSGRQFPNYSSELNVNALELEDSALYLCASSLGRADEQFFGPGTRLTVL.

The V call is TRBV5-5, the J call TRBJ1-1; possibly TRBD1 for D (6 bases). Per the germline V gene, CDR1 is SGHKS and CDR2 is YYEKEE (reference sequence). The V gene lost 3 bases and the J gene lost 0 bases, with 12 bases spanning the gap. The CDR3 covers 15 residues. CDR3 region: CASSSLQGLNTEAFF. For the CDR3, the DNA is TGTGCCAGCAGCTCCTTACAGGGATTGAACACTGAAGCTTTCTTT.

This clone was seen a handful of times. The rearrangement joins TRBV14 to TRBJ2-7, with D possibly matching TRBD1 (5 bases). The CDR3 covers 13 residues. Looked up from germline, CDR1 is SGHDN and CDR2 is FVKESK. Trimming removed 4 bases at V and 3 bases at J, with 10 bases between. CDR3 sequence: CASSLQDDYEQYF. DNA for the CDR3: TGTGCCAGCAGCCTACAGGATGACTACGAGCAGTACTTC.

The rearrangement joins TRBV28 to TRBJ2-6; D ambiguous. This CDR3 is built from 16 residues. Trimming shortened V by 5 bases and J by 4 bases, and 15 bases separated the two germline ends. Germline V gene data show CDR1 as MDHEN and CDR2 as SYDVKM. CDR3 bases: TGTGCCAGCAGTACCCCAGAGGCAGCGGGGGCCAACGTCCTGACTTTC. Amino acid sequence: CASSTPEAAGANVLTF.

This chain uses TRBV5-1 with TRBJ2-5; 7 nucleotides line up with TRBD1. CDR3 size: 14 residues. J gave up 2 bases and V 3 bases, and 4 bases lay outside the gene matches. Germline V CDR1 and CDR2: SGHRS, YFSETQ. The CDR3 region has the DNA TGCGCCAGCAGCTATGGGACAGCTCAAGAGACCCAGTACTTC. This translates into CASSYGTAQETQYF.

CDR3 residues: CASSVGDIPQETQYF. Here the CDR3 DNA reads TGTGCCAGCAGCGTAGGTGACATACCTCAAGAGACCCAGTACTTC. The chain joins TRBV9 to TRBJ2-5; D is ambiguous. This CDR3 contains 15 residues. Trimming removed 0 bases at V and 2 bases at J, with 11 bases between. The germline gives CDR1 SGDLS, CDR2 YYNGEE.

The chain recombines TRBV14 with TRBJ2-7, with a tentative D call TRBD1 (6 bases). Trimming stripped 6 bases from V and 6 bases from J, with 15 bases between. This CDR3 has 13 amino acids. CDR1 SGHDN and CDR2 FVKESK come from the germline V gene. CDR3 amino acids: CASRVTGIGEQYF. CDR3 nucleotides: TGTGCCAGCAGGGTCACAGGGATTGGCGAGCAGTACTTC. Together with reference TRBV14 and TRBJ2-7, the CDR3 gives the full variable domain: EAGVTQFPSHSVIEKGQTVTLRCDPISGHDNLYWYRRVMGKEIKFLLHFVKESKQDESGMPNNRFLAERTGGTYSTLKVQPAELEDSGVYFCASRVTGIGEQYFGPGTRLTVT.

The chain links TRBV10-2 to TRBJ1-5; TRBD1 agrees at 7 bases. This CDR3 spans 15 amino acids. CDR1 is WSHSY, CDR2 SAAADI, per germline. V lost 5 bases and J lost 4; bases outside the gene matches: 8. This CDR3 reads CASSPQGPRNQPQHF. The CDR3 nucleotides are TGCGCCAGCAGTCCACAGGGGCCCCGGAATCAGCCCCAGCATTTT.

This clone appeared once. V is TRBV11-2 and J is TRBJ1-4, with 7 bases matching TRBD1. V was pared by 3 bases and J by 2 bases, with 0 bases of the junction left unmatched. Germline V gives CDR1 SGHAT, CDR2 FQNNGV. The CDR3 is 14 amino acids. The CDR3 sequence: CASSLGQTNEKLFF. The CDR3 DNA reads TGTGCCAGCAGCTTGGGACAGACTAATGAAAAACTGTTTTTT.

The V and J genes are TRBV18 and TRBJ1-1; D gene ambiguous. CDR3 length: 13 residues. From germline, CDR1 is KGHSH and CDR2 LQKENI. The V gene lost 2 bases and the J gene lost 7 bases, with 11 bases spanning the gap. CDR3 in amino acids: CASSPSRFYEAFF. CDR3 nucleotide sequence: TGTGCCAGCTCACCAAGCAGGTTTTATGAAGCTTTCTTT.

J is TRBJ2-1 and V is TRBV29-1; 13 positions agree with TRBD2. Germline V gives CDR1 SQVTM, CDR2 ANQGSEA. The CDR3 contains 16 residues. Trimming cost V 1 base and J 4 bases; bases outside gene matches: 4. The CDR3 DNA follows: TGCAGCGTTGAAGGGACTAGCGGGAGATTGTACAATGAGCAGTTCTTC. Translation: CSVEGTSGRLYNEQFF.

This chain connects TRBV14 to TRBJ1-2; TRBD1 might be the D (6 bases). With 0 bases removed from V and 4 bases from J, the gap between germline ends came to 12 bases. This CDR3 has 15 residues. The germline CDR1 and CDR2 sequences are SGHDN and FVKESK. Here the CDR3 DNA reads TGTGCCAGCAGCCAAGATGAGGGACACTTCTATGGCTACACCTTC. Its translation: CASSQDEGHFYGYTF.

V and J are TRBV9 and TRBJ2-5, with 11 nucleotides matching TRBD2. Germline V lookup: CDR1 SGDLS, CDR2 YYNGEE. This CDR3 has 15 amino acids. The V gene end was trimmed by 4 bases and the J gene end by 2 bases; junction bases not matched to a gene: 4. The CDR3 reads CASSFSGRVQETQYF. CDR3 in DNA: TGTGCCAGCAGCTTTAGCGGGAGGGTTCAAGAGACCCAGTACTTC.

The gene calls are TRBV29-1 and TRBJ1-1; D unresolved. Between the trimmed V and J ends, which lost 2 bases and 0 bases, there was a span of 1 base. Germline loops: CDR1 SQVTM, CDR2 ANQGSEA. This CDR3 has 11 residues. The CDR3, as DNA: TGCAGCGTTGAACTGAACACTGAAGCTTTCTTT. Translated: CSVELNTEAFF.

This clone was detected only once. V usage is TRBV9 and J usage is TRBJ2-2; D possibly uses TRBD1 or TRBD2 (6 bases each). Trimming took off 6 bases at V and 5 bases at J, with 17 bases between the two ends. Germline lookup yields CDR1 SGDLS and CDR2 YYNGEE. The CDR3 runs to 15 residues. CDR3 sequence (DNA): TGTGCCAGCACCCCAAGGGGGGAGTGGACCGGGGAGCTGTTTTTT. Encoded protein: CASTPRGEWTGELFF.

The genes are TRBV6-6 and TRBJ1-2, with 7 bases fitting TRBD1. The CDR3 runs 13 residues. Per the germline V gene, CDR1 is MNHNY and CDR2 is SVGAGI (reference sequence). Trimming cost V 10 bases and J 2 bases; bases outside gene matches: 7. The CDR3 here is CATSRGPNYGYTF. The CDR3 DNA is TGTGCCACTTCAAGGGGGCCCAACTATGGCTACACCTTC.

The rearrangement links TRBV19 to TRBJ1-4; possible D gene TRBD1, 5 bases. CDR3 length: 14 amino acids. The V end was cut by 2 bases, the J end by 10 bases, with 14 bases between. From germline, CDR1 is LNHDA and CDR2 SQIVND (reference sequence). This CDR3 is CASSITGTLGKLFF. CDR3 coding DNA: TGTGCCAGTAGTATAACGGGGACCTTGGGAAAACTGTTTTTT.

CDR3 in amino acids: CASSLMSRGTTEAFF. In DNA form, the CDR3 reads TGTGCCAGCAGCTTGATGTCACGGGGGACCACTGAAGCTTTCTTT. The V and J genes are TRBV11-2 and TRBJ1-1, with D perhaps TRBD1 (5 bases). Germline V gene lookup returns CDR1 SGHAT and CDR2 FQNNGV. CDR3 length equals 15 residues. V was clipped by 3 bases and J by 4 bases, with 15 bases between them.